One T cell receptor beta chain is described in this entry. Its antigen is undetermined. Produced via immunoSEQ multiplex PCR; TCRdb's table is partial and in-frame only. The data hold over 2 million clones, with 95% observed a single time. This sample stems from a study of shared clonotypes between healthy human individuals. Per germline, CDR1 SNHLY and CDR2 FYNNEI. V was cut by 3 bases and J by 1 base, with 9 bases left in between. The CDR3 has 14 amino acids. Findings and caveats of the study: Memory subsets had estimated richness that was generally smaller than that of naive subsets.

The rearrangement joins TRBV2 to TRBJ1-1; D unresolved. Sequences were obtained from naive CD4+ T cells sorted from blood. Subset noted: CD45RA+ positively selected. The sequence came from a man between 18 and 29 years old in good health. As DNA, the CDR3 is TGTGCCAGCAGTGACGGGCAGGAGAACACTGAAGCTTTCTTT. Protein: CASSDGQENTEAFF.